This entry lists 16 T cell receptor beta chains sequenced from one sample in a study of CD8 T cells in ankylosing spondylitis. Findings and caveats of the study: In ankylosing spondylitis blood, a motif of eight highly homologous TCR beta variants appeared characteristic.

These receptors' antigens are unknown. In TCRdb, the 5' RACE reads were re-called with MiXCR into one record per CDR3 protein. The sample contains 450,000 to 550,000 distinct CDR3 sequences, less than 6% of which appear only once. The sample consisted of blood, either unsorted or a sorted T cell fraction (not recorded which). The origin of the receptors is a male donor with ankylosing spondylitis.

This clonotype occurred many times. The chain's CDR3 is CASSLNPRTGELFF. The DNA for the CDR3 is TGTGCCAGCAGCTTAAACCCGCGGACCGGGGAGCTGTTTTTT. The chain employs TRBV7-9 and TRBJ2-2; no definite D call. Germline V CDR1 and CDR2: SEHNR, FQNEAQ (reference sequence). V gave up 2 bases and J gave up 5 bases, with 9 bases separating them. The length of the CDR3 is 14 residues.

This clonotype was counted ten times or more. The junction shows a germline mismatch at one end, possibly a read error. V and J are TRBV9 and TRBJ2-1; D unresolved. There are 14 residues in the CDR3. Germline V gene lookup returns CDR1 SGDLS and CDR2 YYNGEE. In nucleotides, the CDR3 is TGTGCCAGCAGCGTAGCTTCCGGCTACCATGAGCAGTTCTTC. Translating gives CASSVASGYHEQFF.

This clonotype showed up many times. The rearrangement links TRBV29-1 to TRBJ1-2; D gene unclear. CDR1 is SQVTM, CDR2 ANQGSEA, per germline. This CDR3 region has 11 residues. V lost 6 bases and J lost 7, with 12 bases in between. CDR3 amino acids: CSVSRGPGYTF. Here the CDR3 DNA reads TGCAGCGTATCGAGAGGTCCTGGCTACACCTTC.

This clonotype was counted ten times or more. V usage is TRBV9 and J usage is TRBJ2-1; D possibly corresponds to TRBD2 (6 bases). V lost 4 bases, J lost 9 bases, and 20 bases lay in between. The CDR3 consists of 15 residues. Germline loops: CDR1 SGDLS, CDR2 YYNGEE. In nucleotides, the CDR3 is TGTGCCAGCAGCCTGAATGGGGGGTTATTAGCTGAGCAGTTCTTC. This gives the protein CASSLNGGLLAEQFF.

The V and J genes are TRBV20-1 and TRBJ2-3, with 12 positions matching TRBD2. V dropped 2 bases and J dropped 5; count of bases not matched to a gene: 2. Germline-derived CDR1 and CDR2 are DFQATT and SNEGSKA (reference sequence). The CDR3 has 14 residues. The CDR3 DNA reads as TGCAGTGCTAGACGGGGACTAGCGGGAGATACGCAGTATTTT. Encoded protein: CSARRGLAGDTQYF.

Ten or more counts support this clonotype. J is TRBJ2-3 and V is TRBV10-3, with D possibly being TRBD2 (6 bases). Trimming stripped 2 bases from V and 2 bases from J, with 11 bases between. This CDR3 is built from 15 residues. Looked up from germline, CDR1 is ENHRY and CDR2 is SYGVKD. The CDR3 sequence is CAISEGWRDTDTQYF. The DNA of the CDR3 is TGTGCCATCAGTGAGGGCTGGCGGGACACAGATACGCAGTATTTT.

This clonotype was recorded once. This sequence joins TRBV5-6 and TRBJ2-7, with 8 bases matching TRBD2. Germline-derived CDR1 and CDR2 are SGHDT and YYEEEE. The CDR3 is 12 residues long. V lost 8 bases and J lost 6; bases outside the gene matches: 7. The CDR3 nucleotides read TGTGCCAGGGGCCCGGGACTAGGCGAGCAGTACTTC. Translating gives CARGPGLGEQYF.

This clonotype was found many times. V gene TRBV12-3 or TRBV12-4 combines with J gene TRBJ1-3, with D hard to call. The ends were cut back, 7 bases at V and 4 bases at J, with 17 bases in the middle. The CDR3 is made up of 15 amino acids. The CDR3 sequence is CASTPMRAMGNTIYF. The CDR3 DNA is TGTGCCAGCACCCCAATGCGGGCTATGGGAAACACCATATATTTT.

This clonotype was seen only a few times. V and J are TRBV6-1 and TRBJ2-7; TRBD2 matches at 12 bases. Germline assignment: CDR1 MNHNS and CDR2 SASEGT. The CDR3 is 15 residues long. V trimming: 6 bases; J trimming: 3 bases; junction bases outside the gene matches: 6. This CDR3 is CASSQTSGSFYEQYF. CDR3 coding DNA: TGTGCCAGCAGCCAGACTAGCGGGAGTTTCTACGAGCAGTACTTC.

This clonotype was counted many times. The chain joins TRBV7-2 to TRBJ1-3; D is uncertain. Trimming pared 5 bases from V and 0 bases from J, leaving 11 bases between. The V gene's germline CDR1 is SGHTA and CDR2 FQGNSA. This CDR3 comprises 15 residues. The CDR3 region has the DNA TGTGCCAGCAGCCACGGGCCGAGCTCTGGAAACACCATATATTTT. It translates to CASSHGPSSGNTIYF. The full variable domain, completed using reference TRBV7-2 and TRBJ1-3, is GAGVSQSPSNKVTEKGKDVELRCDPISGHTALYWYRQSLGQGLEFLIYFQGNSAPDKSGLPSDRFSAERTGGSVSTLTIQRTQQEDSAVYLCASSHGPSSGNTIYFGEGSWLTVV.

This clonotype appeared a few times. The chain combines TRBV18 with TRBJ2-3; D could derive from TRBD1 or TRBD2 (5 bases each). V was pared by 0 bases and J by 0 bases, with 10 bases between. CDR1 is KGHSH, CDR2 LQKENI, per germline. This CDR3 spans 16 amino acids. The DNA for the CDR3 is TGTGCCAGCTCACCACCCGGGACGCCTAGCACAGATACGCAGTATTTT. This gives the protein CASSPPGTPSTDTQYF.

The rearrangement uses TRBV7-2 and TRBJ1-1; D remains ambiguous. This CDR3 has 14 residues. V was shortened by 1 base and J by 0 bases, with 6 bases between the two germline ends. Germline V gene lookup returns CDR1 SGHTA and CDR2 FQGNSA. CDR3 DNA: TGTGCCAGCAGCTTAGTGCACATGAACACTGAAGCTTTCTTT. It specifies CASSLVHMNTEAFF.

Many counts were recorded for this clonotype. The CDR3: CASSFSPPHIWNTEAFF. CDR3 in DNA: TGTGCCAGCAGTTTCTCCCCCCCTCACATATGGAACACTGAAGCTTTCTTT. The chain combines TRBV12-3 or TRBV12-4 with TRBJ1-1; no definite D call. V was pared by 3 bases and J by 1 base, with 18 bases between. There are 17 residues in the CDR3.

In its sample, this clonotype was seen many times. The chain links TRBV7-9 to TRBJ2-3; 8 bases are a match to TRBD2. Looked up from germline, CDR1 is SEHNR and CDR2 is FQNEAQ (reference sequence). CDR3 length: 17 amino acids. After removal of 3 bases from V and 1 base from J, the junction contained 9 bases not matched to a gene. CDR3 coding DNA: TGTGCCAGCAGCTTTCCGGGAGGGAGTGGTCGCACAGATACGCAGTATTTT. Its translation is CASSFPGGSGRTDTQYF.

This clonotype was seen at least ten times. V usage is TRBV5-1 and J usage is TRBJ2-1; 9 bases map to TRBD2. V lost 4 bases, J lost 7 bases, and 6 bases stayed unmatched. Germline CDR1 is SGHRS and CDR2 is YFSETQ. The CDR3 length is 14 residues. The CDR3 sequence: CASSPIAGVNEQFF. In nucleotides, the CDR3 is TGCGCCAGCAGCCCTATAGCGGGAGTTAATGAGCAGTTCTTC.

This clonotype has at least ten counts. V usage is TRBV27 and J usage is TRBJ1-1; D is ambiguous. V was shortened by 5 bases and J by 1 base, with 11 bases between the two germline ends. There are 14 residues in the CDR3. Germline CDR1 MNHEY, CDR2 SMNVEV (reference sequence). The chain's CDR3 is CASSVRSKNTEAFF. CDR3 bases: TGTGCCAGCAGTGTACGGTCGAAGAACACTGAAGCTTTCTTT.